One and the same sample provided the 21 T cell receptor beta chains below, sequenced in a study of identical twins. MiXCR was run by TCRdb on the 5' RACE reads, yielding one entry per CDR3 protein. The sample carries about 660,000 distinct CDR3 sequences, around 8.3% recorded once. Separately, the same data were catalogued under a study of yellow fever vaccine responses in identical twins.

The material sequenced was PBMCs. The receptors originated from a woman aged 18-29 years in good health.

In its sample, this clonotype was seen a few times. This chain joins TRBV6-5 and TRBJ2-3; the match to TRBD1 covers 8 bases. This CDR3 spans 15 amino acids. Germline CDR1 MNHEY, CDR2 SVGAGI. V gave up 2 bases and J gave up 4 bases; unmatched junction bases: 5. The CDR3 is CASSYTTGVSDTQYF. The CDR3 coding sequence is TGTGCCAGCAGTTACACGACAGGGGTATCAGATACGCAGTATTTT.

Many counts were recorded for this clonotype. The genes are TRBV5-1 and TRBJ2-5; TRBD2 agrees at 10 bases. The CDR3 extends over 16 amino acids. Germline V gene data show CDR1 as SGHRS and CDR2 as YFSETQ. After removal of 0 bases from V and 2 bases from J, the junction contained 4 bases not matched to a gene. The CDR3 DNA follows: TGCGCCAGCAGCTTGGGGCTAGCGGGAGTTCAAGAGACCCAGTACTTC. Translation gives CASSLGLAGVQETQYF.

This clonotype came up a few times. The genes are TRBV7-9 and TRBJ1-2; D ambiguous. The CDR3 has 15 amino acids. Deletions cut 3 bases from V and 0 bases from J, with 11 bases between. The germline gives CDR1 SEHNR, CDR2 FQNEAQ (reference sequence). The CDR3 sequence is CASSFGLGSNYGYTF. CDR3 DNA sequence: TGTGCCAGCAGCTTCGGGTTAGGATCTAACTATGGCTACACCTTC.

This clonotype turned up a few times. The rearrangement links TRBV5-5 to TRBJ2-1; TRBD2 agrees at 7 bases. Germline lookup yields CDR1 SGHKS and CDR2 YYEKEE (reference sequence). There are 17 residues in the CDR3. Trimming cost V 0 bases and J 1 base; bases outside gene matches: 7. CDR3 nucleotides: TGTGCCAGCAGCTTGGCCCTGTGGGAGGGGTCCTACAATGAGCAGTTCTTC. Translation: CASSLALWEGSYNEQFF.

This clonotype was found a few times. The junction departs from germline at one end; a sequencing error may be responsible. V and J are TRBV7-7 and TRBJ2-1; 13 positions match TRBD2. The CDR3 covers 19 residues. Germline CDR1 reads SSHAT; CDR2 reads FNYEAQ (reference sequence). The CDR3 protein is CASSPQTSGRPSSYNEQFF. The CDR3 DNA follows: TGTGCTAGCAGCCCACAGACTAGCGGGAGGCCAAGCTCCTACAATGAGCAGTTCTTC.

In this sample, this clonotype turned up a few times. This sequence joins TRBV7-2 and TRBJ2-5; 9 nucleotides align to TRBD2. The V gene's germline CDR1 is SGHTA and CDR2 FQGNSA. The junction had 3 bases not matched to a gene; V was cut back by 3 bases and J by 4 bases. The CDR3 consists of 14 residues. The CDR3 protein is CASSFQAGGETQYF. The CDR3 coding sequence is TGTGCCAGCAGCTTTCAAGCGGGAGGAGAGACCCAGTACTTC.

V and J are TRBV4-3 and TRBJ2-5; 8 bases agree with TRBD2. Trimming cost V 3 bases and J 5 bases; bases outside gene matches: 11. The CDR3 loop spans 16 amino acids. Germline V lookup: CDR1 LGHNA, CDR2 YSLEER. The CDR3 sequence is CASSHTGGPGGETQYF. CDR3 in DNA: TGCGCCAGCAGCCACACGGGAGGGCCAGGTGGGGAGACCCAGTACTTC.

This clonotype was counted between two and nine times. This chain links TRBV7-2 with TRBJ2-1; D is ambiguous. V gave up 5 bases and J gave up 2 bases, with 10 bases separating them. CDR1 and CDR2 (germline): SGHTA, FQGNSA. CDR3 length: 14 amino acids. The CDR3 is CASSRQWAYNEQFF. In DNA, the CDR3 is TGTGCCAGCAGCCGGCAGTGGGCCTACAATGAGCAGTTCTTC.

This clonotype was picked up a small number of times. J is TRBJ2-5 and V is TRBV15; 9 bases are a match to TRBD1. The CDR3 runs to 17 residues. With V trimmed by 0 bases and J by 5 bases, 10 bases remained unmatched. From germline, CDR1 is LNHNV and CDR2 YYDKDF (reference sequence). The CDR3 loop is CATSRDQTGGLGETQYF. CDR3 sequence (DNA): TGTGCCACCAGCAGAGACCAAACAGGGGGCTTAGGGGAGACCCAGTACTTC.

V gene TRBV27 combines with J gene TRBJ2-7; D gene ambiguous. From germline, CDR1 is MNHEY and CDR2 SMNVEV (reference sequence). The length of the CDR3 is 16 residues. V shed 7 bases and J shed 3 bases, with 22 bases lying between them. The CDR3 coding sequence is TGTGCCAGCACCCCATGGGCCAAGACTGCCTACTACGAGCAGTACTTC. Translation gives CASTPWAKTAYYEQYF.

The chain uses TRBV24-1 and TRBJ2-3; TRBD2 agrees at 12 bases. Trimming at V came to 6 bases and at J to 0 bases, leaving 9 bases not matched to a gene. The CDR3 loop spans 18 amino acids. Germline CDR1 and CDR2: KGHDR and SFDVKD. CDR3: CATSTTGLAGLSTDTQYF. The CDR3 DNA follows: TGTGCCACCAGTACTACAGGACTAGCGGGACTTAGCACAGATACGCAGTATTTT.

This clonotype turned up a few times. The chain couples TRBV6-5 to TRBJ1-2; 9 bases map to TRBD1. The CDR3 contains 15 residues. The trim removed 0 bases at V and 3 bases at J, leaving 2 bases unmatched. CDR1 is MNHEY, CDR2 SVGAGI, per germline. The CDR3: CASSYSGQGHYGYTF. CDR3 coding DNA: TGTGCCAGCAGTTACTCGGGACAGGGTCACTATGGCTACACCTTC.

This clonotype has more than one count but fewer than ten. The gene calls are TRBV3-1 and TRBJ2-2; tentative D call: TRBD2 (5 bases). The germline CDR1 and CDR2 sequences are LGHDT and YNNKEL (reference sequence). The V and J ends lost 1 base and 2 bases respectively, with 11 bases between them. This CDR3 is 16 amino acids long. The CDR3 DNA sequence: TGTGCCAGCAGCCAAGTTGGCTCTAGCAACACCGGGGAGCTGTTTTTT. It translates to CASSQVGSSNTGELFF.

The chain has TRBV7-2 and TRBJ2-7; 8 positions match TRBD2. J was trimmed by 11 bases and V by 5 bases; bases with no gene match: 14. Germline V gene sequence: CDR1 SGHTA, CDR2 FQGNSA. The CDR3 consists of 14 residues. CDR3 nucleotides: TGTGCCAGCAGCCCAATCAGGCGGGAGGCGGTTGAGTACTTC. This gives the protein CASSPIRREAVEYF.

This clonotype was observed a few times. This chain uses TRBV3-1 with TRBJ2-2; 8 bases match TRBD1. V shed 3 bases and J 3 bases; nucleotides not matched to a gene: 6. The CDR3 length is 16 residues. Germline CDR1 is LGHDT and CDR2 is YNNKEL (reference sequence). Here the CDR3 DNA reads TGTGCCAGCAGCCATGTAGACAGGGGATACACCGGGGAGCTGTTTTTT. Amino acid sequence: CASSHVDRGYTGELFF.

V is TRBV14 and J is TRBJ2-2, with 10 nucleotides matching TRBD2. Germline CDR1 SGHDN, CDR2 FVKESK. Trimming at V came to 2 bases and at J to 5 bases, leaving 2 bases not matched to a gene. The CDR3 is 15 amino acids. CDR3 bases: TGTGCCAGCAGCCAATTGACTAGCGGGACCGGGGAGCTGTTTTTT. This sequence encodes CASSQLTSGTGELFF.

This clonotype was counted only a few times. The rearrangement joins TRBV9 to TRBJ2-7, with D perhaps given as TRBD1 or TRBD2 (5 bases each). The V end was cut by 0 bases, the J end by 0 bases, with 10 bases between. This CDR3 region has 15 residues. Germline V lookup: CDR1 SGDLS, CDR2 YYNGEE. CDR3 loop: CASSVAIGASYEQYF. As DNA, the CDR3 is TGTGCCAGCAGCGTAGCAATCGGGGCCTCCTACGAGCAGTACTTC.

This chain links TRBV6-1 with TRBJ2-3; D is perhaps TRBD1 (6 bases). This CDR3 comprises 13 residues. Trimming took 7 bases from V and 5 from J, leaving 13 bases between them. Looked up from germline, CDR1 is MNHNS and CDR2 is SASEGT. CDR3 protein: CASIQQGRDTQYF. The CDR3 DNA follows: TGTGCCAGCATCCAACAGGGAAGAGATACGCAGTATTTT.

The rearrangement links TRBV7-2 to TRBJ1-2; no clear D. The length of the CDR3 is 13 residues. V was trimmed by 3 bases and J by 6 bases, leaving 11 bases between them. Germline V lookup: CDR1 SGHTA, CDR2 FQGNSA. The chain's CDR3 is CASSLRGSDGYTF. The CDR3, as DNA: TGTGCCAGCAGCTTGCGGGGTTCTGATGGCTACACCTTC.

This clonotype was counted ten times or more. The CDR3 DNA follows: TGTGCCAGCAGCTTAGCCGGGACAGGGAACGAGCAGTACTTC. It specifies CASSLAGTGNEQYF. The chain uses TRBV7-9 and TRBJ2-7; TRBD1 matches 9 bases. Looked up from germline, CDR1 is SEHNR and CDR2 is FQNEAQ (reference sequence). The CDR3 totals 14 residues. V lost 0 bases, J lost 5 bases, and 2 bases stayed unmatched. The full variable domain, completed using reference TRBV7-9 and TRBJ2-7, is DTGVSQNPRHKITKRGQNVTFRCDPISEHNRLYWYRQTLGQGPEFLTYFQNEAQLEKSRLLSDRFSAERPKGSFSTLEIQRTEQGDSAMYLCASSLAGTGNEQYFGPGTRLTVT.

This clonotype turned up a few times. The V and J genes are TRBV25-1 and TRBJ2-1, with 7 positions matching TRBD2. The junction had 10 bases not matched to a gene; V was cut back by 0 bases and J by 8 bases. The CDR3 loop spans 16 amino acids. CDR1 is MGHDK, CDR2 SYGVNS, per germline. The CDR3 protein is CASSEYRGLPQDEQFF. The CDR3 DNA sequence: TGTGCCAGCAGTGAATATAGGGGACTACCTCAGGATGAGCAGTTCTTC. The full variable domain, in which reference TRBV25-1 and TRBJ2-1 provide the parts outside the CDR3, is EADIYQTPRYLVIGTGKKITLECSQTMGHDKMYWYQQDPGMELHLIHYSYGVNSTEKGDLSSESTVSRIRTEHFPLTLESARPSHTSQYLCASSEYRGLPQDEQFFGPGTRLTVL.